The 15 T cell receptor beta chains presented below share a single source sample, sequenced in a study of blood T cell repertoires in COVID-19. Libraries were prepared by immunoSEQ multiplex PCR; TCRdb keeps only in-frame clonotypes and omits some of them. Of around 160,000 clones in the sample, roughly 87% were seen once. Input material: PBMCs or T cells enriched from blood (not recorded which). The receptors come from a woman between 35 and 50 years old who had been exposed to COVID-19.

V gene TRBV24-1 combines with J gene TRBJ2-1, with 8 nucleotides matching TRBD2. The CDR3 totals 15 residues. Germline-derived CDR1 and CDR2 are KGHDR and SFDVKD. V lost 3 bases to trimming and J lost 4 bases; unmatched junction nucleotides: 4. Here the CDR3 reads CATSDRSGGYNEQFF. DNA of the CDR3: TGTGCCACCAGTGATCGAAGCGGGGGATACAATGAGCAGTTCTTC.

This clone was found once. The J gene is TRBJ1-3, the V gene TRBV3-1 (or the pseudogene TRBV3-2); 8 nucleotides agree with TRBD1. V shed 4 bases, J shed 0 bases, and the junction held 2 bases outside the gene matches. The germline V gene encodes CDR1 LGHDT and CDR2 YNNKEL (reference sequence). The length of the CDR3 is 15 residues. CDR3 nucleotide sequence: TGTGCCAGCAGCCGACAGGGGTTCTCTGGAAACACCATATATTTT. Translation gives CASSRQGFSGNTIYF.

This sequence joins TRBV28 and TRBJ2-5; TRBD2 matches 7 bases. The CDR3 loop spans 13 amino acids. The germline CDR1 and CDR2 sequences are MDHEN and SYDVKM. J lost 5 bases, V lost 6 bases, and 6 bases had no gene match. The CDR3 here is CASSILARETQYF. The CDR3 DNA reads TGTGCCAGCAGCATACTAGCGAGGGAGACCCAGTACTTC.

The chain has TRBV19 and TRBJ1-2, with D hard to call. The CDR3 is 13 residues long. Germline V gene lookup returns CDR1 LNHDA and CDR2 SQIVND (reference sequence). Trimming cost V 1 base and J 2 bases, with 5 bases left between them. The CDR3 spells CASSIAVNYGYTF. CDR3 bases: TGTGCCAGTAGTATAGCGGTAAACTATGGCTACACCTTC. The variable domain in full, completed from reference TRBV19 and TRBJ1-2, reads DGGITQSPKYLFRKEGQNVTLSCEQNLNHDAMYWYRQDPGQGLRLIYYSQIVNDFQKGDIAEGYSVSREKKESFPLTVTSAQKNPTAFYLCASSIAVNYGYTFGSGTRLTVV.

As DNA, the CDR3 is TGCAGCGTTGAAAGGGGACAGGGGTCAGACGAGCAGTACTTC. Amino acids: CSVERGQGSDEQYF. This chain uses TRBV29-1 with TRBJ2-7, with 10 bases fitting TRBD1. The CDR3 is 14 amino acids. J was trimmed by 5 bases and V by 2 bases; bases with no gene match: 6. Per the germline V gene, CDR1 is SQVTM and CDR2 is ANQGSEA.

V usage is TRBV12-5 and J usage is TRBJ1-1; no definite D call. The length of the CDR3 is 15 residues. The V gene lost 5 bases and the J gene lost 0 bases, with 13 bases spanning the gap. Germline values: CDR1 LGHNT, CDR2 FRNRAP. The chain's CDR3 is CASGPNQVMNTEAFF. CDR3 nucleotides: TGTGCTAGTGGTCCTAATCAGGTCATGAACACTGAAGCTTTCTTT.

V usage is TRBV29-1 and J usage is TRBJ2-7; no firm D call. There are 14 residues in the CDR3. Germline values: CDR1 SQVTM, CDR2 ANQGSEA. The ends were cut back, 4 bases at V and 1 base at J, with 14 bases in the middle. As DNA, the CDR3 is TGCAGCGTTGGCGGAGAATCCCTTTCCTACGAGCAGTACTTC. It is translated as CSVGGESLSYEQYF.

The rearrangement uses TRBV6-5 and TRBJ2-1, with 8 bases aligning to TRBD1. This CDR3 comprises 15 residues. Germline V lookup: CDR1 MNHEY, CDR2 SVGAGI. J gave up 8 bases and V 0 bases, and 6 bases lay outside the gene matches. CDR3 DNA: TGTGCCAGCAGTTACTCACAGGGGGAGTGGTATGAGCAGTTCTTC. As protein: CASSYSQGEWYEQFF.

The J gene is TRBJ2-3, the V gene TRBV5-8; 10 bases match TRBD1. The germline gives CDR1 SGHTS, CDR2 YDEGEE. V was pared by 4 bases and J by 6 bases, with 5 bases of the junction left unmatched. The CDR3 loop spans 14 amino acids. CDR3 amino acids: CASSRQGATDTQYF. The CDR3 DNA reads as TGTGCCAGCAGCCGACAGGGGGCAACGGATACGCAGTATTTT.

The chain uses TRBV4-2 and TRBJ2-3; 10 nucleotides agree with TRBD1. CDR1 LGHNA and CDR2 YNFKEQ come from the germline V gene. The CDR3 sequence is 14 residues long. After removal of 4 bases from V and 5 bases from J, the junction contained 3 bases not matched to a gene. The CDR3 protein is CASSRGQGEDTQYF. The CDR3 DNA sequence: TGTGCCAGCAGCCGAGGACAGGGGGAAGATACGCAGTATTTT.

This clone was picked up a small number of times. The chain couples TRBV4-1 to TRBJ2-5; tentative D call: TRBD2 (6 bases). Trimming cost V 4 bases and J 5 bases, with 20 bases left between them. Germline V CDR1 and CDR2: MGHRA, YSYEKL. This CDR3 spans 16 amino acids. Here the CDR3 reads CASSPAAGRESETQYF. As DNA, the CDR3 is TGCGCCAGCAGCCCCGCGGCGGGGCGAGAGTCGGAGACCCAGTACTTC.

The rearrangement links TRBV3-1 (or the pseudogene TRBV3-2) to TRBJ1-3; D is ambiguous. V lost 0 bases and J 0 bases, leaving 12 bases between the germline ends. Per the germline V gene, CDR1 is LGHDT and CDR2 is YNNKEL (reference sequence). The CDR3 is made up of 17 amino acids. This CDR3 is CASSQDWQVHSGNTIYF. The CDR3 nucleotides read TGTGCCAGCAGCCAAGATTGGCAGGTGCACTCTGGAAACACCATATATTTT.

This chain connects TRBV7-6 to TRBJ2-5, with 7 bases lining up with TRBD1. The ends lost 1 base at V and 2 bases at J; junction bases unmatched: 4. In germline, CDR1 is SGHVS, CDR2 FNYEAQ. The CDR3 length is 15 residues. The chain's CDR3 is CASSLGGTAQETQYF. In DNA, the CDR3 is TGTGCCAGCAGCTTAGGGGGGACAGCACAAGAGACCCAGTACTTC. The variable domain in full, completed from reference TRBV7-6 and TRBJ2-5, reads GAGVSQSPRYKVTKRGQDVALRCDPISGHVSLYWYRQALGQGPEFLTYFNYEAQQDKSGLPNDRFSAERPEGSISTLTIQRTEQRDSAMYRCASSLGGTAQETQYFGPGTRLLVL.

This clone was seen more than once but under ten times. J is TRBJ1-1 and V is TRBV5-5; TRBD1 agrees at 9 bases. This CDR3 is 16 amino acids long. From germline, CDR1 is SGHKS and CDR2 YYEKEE (reference sequence). The junction had 11 bases not matched to a gene; V was cut back by 4 bases and J by 4 bases. The CDR3 loop reads CASSRRTGVSSTEAFF. The CDR3, as DNA: TGTGCCAGCAGCCGAAGGACAGGGGTTAGCTCCACTGAAGCTTTCTTT.

This chain uses TRBV6-5 with TRBJ1-2, with TRBD1 matching 8 bases. CDR1 and CDR2 from the germline V gene are MNHEY and SVGAGI. The CDR3 loop spans 14 amino acids. V gave up 7 bases and J gave up 5 bases; unmatched junction bases: 9. CDR3 sequence reads: CASMGTDRAYGYTF. CDR3 DNA: TGTGCCAGCATGGGAACGGACAGGGCTTATGGCTACACCTTC.